This T cell receptor beta chain was obtained from a study of beta chain features in type 1 diabetes. This clone was observed a handful of times. V lost 6 bases and J lost 5; bases outside the gene matches: 10. There are 15 residues in the CDR3. Per the germline V gene, CDR1 is SGHRS and CDR2 is YFSETQ. The entirety of the isolated RNA underwent reverse transcription, so expressed TCRB transcripts were sequenced. Sequencing used immunoSEQ multiplex PCR; TCRdb keeps in-frame clones, though not all of them. The profile shows more than 50,000 clones, approximately 59% of them singletons. The source is a woman under 30 in good health. J is TRBJ2-1 and V is TRBV5-1; 8 bases are a match to TRBD1. The specimen sequenced was Tregs from blood. CDR3 residues: CASKGQGMIHNEQFF. CDR3 DNA sequence: TGCGCCAGCAAAGGACAGGGAATGATCCACAATGAGCAGTTCTTC.